These 12 T cell receptor beta chains share one sample of origin, sequenced in a study of CD8 T cells in ankylosing spondylitis. Their antigens remain unidentified. Study results and caveats: Seemingly characteristic of ankylosing spondylitis blood was a TCR beta motif consisting of 7 or 8 highly homologous variants.

A single record per CDR3 protein comes from TCRdb applying MiXCR to the 5' RACE reads. There are about 800,000 distinct CDR3 sequences in the sample; around 11% occur only once, and about 0.5% lies in the top ten. The source material was blood, either unsorted or a sorted T cell fraction (not recorded which). These receptors came from a male donor with ankylosing spondylitis.

Only a few counts were recorded for this clonotype. This chain links TRBV6-5 with TRBJ1-2; D call uncertain. With 3 bases removed from V and 10 bases from J, the gap between germline ends came to 21 bases. This CDR3 contains 15 residues. The germline V gene has CDR1 MNHEY and CDR2 SVGAGI. CDR3 in DNA: TGTGCCAGCAGTTATACCCCTGCCCAGGTGGAGGACTACACCTTC. It translates to CASSYTPAQVEDYTF.

There are many counts of this clonotype. The chain has TRBV12-3 or TRBV12-4 and TRBJ1-4; D is uncertain. The CDR3 consists of 14 residues. Deletions cut 1 base from V and 8 bases from J, with 11 bases between. The CDR3 loop reads CASSLDAEGEKLFF. DNA of the CDR3: TGTGCCAGCAGTTTAGACGCAGAAGGGGAAAAACTGTTTTTT.

This clonotype was counted a few times. J is TRBJ1-1 and V is TRBV2; maybe TRBD1 (5 bases). The CDR3 is 14 residues long. Deletions cut 5 bases from V and 2 bases from J, with 12 bases between. CDR1 is SNHLY and CDR2 is FYNNEI in the germline V gene. For the CDR3, the DNA is TGTGCCAGCAGTTATACGACAGTAAACACTGAAGCTTTCTTT. Protein sequence: CASSYTTVNTEAFF.

The chain combines TRBV20-1 with TRBJ2-7, with D possibly matching TRBD1 (6 bases). The V end lost 6 bases, the J end lost 5 bases, and 14 bases lay between the germline ends. The CDR3 is made up of 12 amino acids. CDR1 is DFQATT, CDR2 SNEGSKA, per germline (reference sequence). The CDR3 loop reads CSANRVSNEQYF. CDR3 bases: TGCAGTGCCAACAGGGTTTCAAACGAGCAGTACTTC.

J is TRBJ1-5 and V is TRBV12-3 or TRBV12-4; TRBD1 matches 12 bases. The V segment lost 1 base and the J segment 7 bases; nucleotides outside the gene matches: 8. This CDR3 spans 17 amino acids. The CDR3 region has the DNA TGTGCCAGCAGTTTAGAGGGACAGGGGGCGAGGAAGCAGCCCCAGCATTTT. Encoded protein: CASSLEGQGARKQPQHF.

Many counts were recorded for this clonotype. V gene TRBV3-1 combines with J gene TRBJ1-5, with D uncertain. Germline CDR1 reads LGHDT; CDR2 reads YNNKEL (reference sequence). The CDR3 consists of 13 residues. V was cut by 2 bases and J by 2 bases, with 4 bases left in between. CDR3 sequence (DNA): TGTGCCAGCAGCCAACGGGGCAATCAGCCCCAGCATTTT. Its translation is CASSQRGNQPQHF.

V is TRBV9 and J is TRBJ2-7, with TRBD2 identical over 10 bases. With V trimmed by 0 bases and J by 2 bases, 17 bases remained unmatched. The CDR3 spans 20 residues. Germline V gene data show CDR1 as SGDLS and CDR2 as YYNGEE. This CDR3 is CASSVGLAGGRETRTYEQYF. The CDR3 DNA is TGTGCCAGCAGCGTAGGATTAGCGGGAGGCCGAGAAACCCGCACCTACGAGCAGTACTTC.

This clonotype was seen only a few times. The chain couples TRBV7-2 to TRBJ2-7, with 12 bases that match TRBD2. The germline gives CDR1 SGHTA, CDR2 FQGNSA. The CDR3 loop spans 15 amino acids. Trimming took 4 bases from V and 5 from J; bases not matched to a gene: 6. For the CDR3, the DNA is TGTGCCAGCAGCTCTAGGACTAGCGGGACCAACGAGCAGTACTTC. It codes for CASSSRTSGTNEQYF.

This clonotype has just a few counts. The chain uses TRBV10-3 and TRBJ1-2; D gene unclear. The CDR3 length is 14 residues. Trimming cost V 4 bases and J 1 base, with 10 bases left between them. Per the germline V gene, CDR1 is ENHRY and CDR2 is SYGVKD. CDR3: CAISGGIFNYGYTF. The CDR3 bases are TGTGCCATCAGTGGTGGCATCTTTAACTATGGCTACACCTTC.

The chain uses TRBV7-9 and TRBJ1-2, with 7 bases aligning to TRBD1. The CDR3 extends over 15 amino acids. The germline CDR1 and CDR2 sequences are SEHNR and FQNEAQ (reference sequence). The V and J ends lost 5 bases and 2 bases, in that order; junction bases with no gene match: 8. The DNA of the CDR3 is TGTGCCAGCAGCGAGACAGGGACCCTCAACTATGGCTACACCTTC. The encoded protein is CASSETGTLNYGYTF.

The chain couples TRBV7-9 to TRBJ1-6; D perhaps matches TRBD1 (5 bases). The ends were cut back, 3 bases at V and 14 bases at J, with 11 bases in the middle. The CDR3 is made up of 12 amino acids. From germline, CDR1 is SEHNR and CDR2 FQNEAQ (reference sequence). The CDR3 is CASSFDRRSLHF. The CDR3 nucleotides are TGTGCCAGCAGCTTTGACAGAAGGTCCCTCCACTTT.

This clonotype was counted at least ten times. The chain links TRBV29-1 to TRBJ2-1; D perhaps matches TRBD1 (5 bases). The CDR3 length is 11 residues. V lost 6 bases and J lost 6, with 9 bases in between. Germline V gene data show CDR1 as SQVTM and CDR2 as ANQGSEA. The CDR3 bases are TGCAGCGTACAGGCGGTCAATGAGCAGTTCTTC. Amino acid sequence: CSVQAVNEQFF.